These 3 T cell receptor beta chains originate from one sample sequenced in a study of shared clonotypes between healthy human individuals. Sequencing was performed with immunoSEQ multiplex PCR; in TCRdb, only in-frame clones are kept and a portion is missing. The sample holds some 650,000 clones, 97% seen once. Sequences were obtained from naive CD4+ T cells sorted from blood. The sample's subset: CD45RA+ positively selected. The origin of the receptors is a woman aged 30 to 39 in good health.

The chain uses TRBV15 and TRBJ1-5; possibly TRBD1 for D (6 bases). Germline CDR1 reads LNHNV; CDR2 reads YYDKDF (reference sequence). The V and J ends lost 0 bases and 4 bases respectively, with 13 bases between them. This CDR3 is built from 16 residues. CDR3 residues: CATSRDFATGNQPQHF. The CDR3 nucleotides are TGTGCCACCAGCAGAGATTTTGCGACAGGTAATCAGCCCCAGCATTTT.

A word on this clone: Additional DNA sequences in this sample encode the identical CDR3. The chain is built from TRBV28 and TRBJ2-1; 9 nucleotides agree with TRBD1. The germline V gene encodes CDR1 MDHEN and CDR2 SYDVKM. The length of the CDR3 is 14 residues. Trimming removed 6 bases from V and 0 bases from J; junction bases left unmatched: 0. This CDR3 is CASRGQGSYNEQFF. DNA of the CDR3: TGTGCCAGCAGGGGACAGGGCTCCTACAATGAGCAGTTCTTC.

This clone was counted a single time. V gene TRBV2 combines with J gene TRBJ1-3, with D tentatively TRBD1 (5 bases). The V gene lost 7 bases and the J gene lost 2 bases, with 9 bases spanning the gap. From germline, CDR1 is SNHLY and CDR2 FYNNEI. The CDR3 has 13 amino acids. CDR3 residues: CASTRGPGNTIYF. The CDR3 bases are TGTGCCAGCACAAGGGGACCTGGAAACACCATATATTTT.